This TCR beta chain was observed in a study of T cells in Graves' hyperthyroidism and ophthalmopathy. Study information: Peripheral blood was drawn at first diagnosis, prior to all treatment.

It was uncontrolled infection, other autoimmune disease, pregnancy or lactation that excluded patients. Trimming left V 2 bases short and J 5 bases short, with 13 bases between. The germline V gene has CDR1 MNHNY and CDR2 SVGAGI (reference sequence). The CDR3 extends over 14 amino acids. Study-level results: Ophthalmopathy could be told apart from stable hyperthyroidism with a 13 V-J model. The majority of expanded thyroid clonotypes above 0.001 also appeared in blood.

This clonotype showed up many times. Its specificity is not known. Authors of the study amplified TCR beta CDR3 regions from RNA transcripts. First-round RT-PCR with HTBI primers amplified the TCR CDR3 region. TCRdb reprocessed the multiplex PCR reads via MiXCR and lists one record per CDR3 protein. The sample consists of under 400,000 distinct CDR3 sequences, 16% of them appearing once. This sequence was found in a man in his thirties or forties with Graves' hyperthyroidism. Sequencing was performed on blood. The rearrangement links TRBV6-6 to TRBJ2-7; D is perhaps TRBD1 (5 bases). The CDR3 is CASSYRGSGDEQYF. Written as DNA, the CDR3 is TGTGCCAGCAGTTACAGGGGATCCGGTGACGAGCAGTACTTC.